One TCR beta chain is described in this entry. This specimen belongs to a study of T cell repertoires in cytomegalovirus infection. This CDR3 is 14 amino acids long. V lost 7 bases, J lost 4 bases, and 15 bases lay in between. Germline CDR1 MNHEY, CDR2 SVGEGT. TCRdb re-derived calls from the reads in MiXCR, one entry per CDR3 protein. This table has around 310,000 distinct CDR3 sequences, 15% to 20% appearing once. This sequence was found in a human donor in good health (CMV status not recorded). Some clones in this sample may be carry-over from other donors' samples. The chain couples TRBV6-2 or TRBV6-3 to TRBJ2-3; D is uncertain. Input material: PBMCs. This chain's CDR3 is CASKITDPSDTQYF. The CDR3, as DNA: TGTGCCAGCAAGATAACTGACCCTTCAGATACGCAGTATTTT.